This T cell receptor beta chain derives from a study of untreated major depressive disorder. As regards this clone: What it recognizes is unknown.

No psychiatric drugs, including antidepressants, for at least 8 weeks beforehand. Donors lacked major illness, comorbidities, regular medication, drug use, or heavy drinking. About 28 ml of peripheral blood was collected per donor. V dropped 6 bases and J dropped 7 bases, with 7 bases sitting between them. CDR1 and CDR2 from the germline V gene are MNHNS and SASEGT. CDR3 size: 11 residues. Findings of the study overall: CD4+ T cells from depressed patients used TRBV05-01 (Vbeta 5.1) more often than controls. Findings may not generalize because the study sample was small.

Some clones are missing from TCRdb's copy, which holds only in-frame ones; the method was immunoSEQ multiplex PCR. Of about 19,000 clones listed, more than 85% are singletons. The sequencing input was CD4+ T cells from PBMCs. The chain carries TRBV6-1 and TRBJ2-1; D is undetermined. The source of this sequence is a woman aged 35 to 49 with major depressive disorder. As DNA, the CDR3 is TGTGCCAGCAGCCCTCAAAATGAGCAGTTCTTC. Protein product: CASSPQNEQFF.